The 17 T cell receptor beta chains given below trace back to one sample, sequenced in a study of blood T cell repertoires in COVID-19. Generated by immunoSEQ multiplex PCR, the TCRdb table keeps only in-frame clones and is missing some. The data show some 420,000 clones, with more than 80% seen just once and 0.95% to 1.2% held by the top ten. The sequencing sample was made of PBMCs or T cells enriched from blood (not recorded which). These receptors were obtained from a man aged 25 to 45 who had recovered from COVID-19.

This sequence joins TRBV28 and TRBJ2-1, with 8 bases aligning to TRBD2. Per germline, CDR1 MDHEN and CDR2 SYDVKM. The CDR3 consists of 17 residues. V was clipped by 4 bases and J by 0 bases; unmatched bases: 8. CDR3 DNA sequence: TGTGCCAGCAGTTCTCCAACTAGCGGAAGCTCCTACAATGAGCAGTTCTTC. Protein product: CASSSPTSGSSYNEQFF.

The rearrangement links TRBV5-1 to TRBJ2-1, with 14 bases lining up with TRBD2. V lost 0 bases, J lost 9 bases, and 5 bases stayed unmatched. The CDR3 loop spans 16 amino acids. Germline V gene sequence: CDR1 SGHRS, CDR2 YFSETQ. CDR3 loop: CASSLAPGTSGSEQFF. CDR3 DNA sequence: TGCGCCAGCAGCTTGGCCCCGGGGACTAGCGGGAGTGAGCAGTTCTTC.

V gene TRBV10-2 combines with J gene TRBJ2-3, with TRBD1 matching over 10 bases. Germline CDR1 and CDR2: WSHSY and SAAADI. The J segment lost 1 base and the V segment lost 5 bases, leaving 3 bases of the junction unmatched. The CDR3 is 15 residues long. CDR3 amino acids: CASSHGQGGTDTQYF. The CDR3 DNA reads TGCGCCAGCAGTCACGGACAGGGGGGCACAGATACGCAGTATTTT.

V is TRBV3-1 (or the pseudogene TRBV3-2) and J is TRBJ2-7; D is possibly TRBD2 (6 bases). V was clipped by 6 bases and J by 6 bases, with 21 bases between them. CDR1 is LGHDT, CDR2 YNNKEL, per germline (reference sequence). This CDR3 contains 15 residues. DNA of the CDR3: TGTGCCAGCAGACGACGGGACTCAAATCGGGGCGAGCAGTACTTC. Its translation is CASRRRDSNRGEQYF.

The chain links TRBV28 to TRBJ2-5; D remains ambiguous. Germline V gene sequence: CDR1 MDHEN, CDR2 SYDVKM. Between the trimmed V and J ends, which lost 2 bases and 3 bases, there was a span of 7 bases. CDR3 length equals 13 residues. The DNA of the CDR3 is TGTGCCAGCAGTTTAGGCGGAAAAGAGACCCAGTACTTC. Amino acids: CASSLGGKETQYF.

As DNA, the CDR3 is TGTGCCAGCAGCGGAGCGGGACCCTACAATGAGCAGTTCTTC. Its translation: CASSGAGPYNEQFF. V usage is TRBV9 and J usage is TRBJ2-1; 7 bases map to TRBD2. Looked up from germline, CDR1 is SGDLS and CDR2 is YYNGEE. Trimming cost V 3 bases and J 2 bases; bases outside gene matches: 2. The CDR3 runs to 14 residues.

The J gene is TRBJ2-7, the V gene TRBV27; 8 bases map to TRBD1. This CDR3 is 13 amino acids long. V dropped 5 bases and J dropped 3; count of bases not matched to a gene: 3. The germline V gene encodes CDR1 MNHEY and CDR2 SMNVEV (reference sequence). The CDR3 nucleotides are TGTGCCAGCAGTCCCGGACAGGGCTACGAGCAGTACTTC. It translates to CASSPGQGYEQYF.

The CDR3, as DNA: TGTGCCAGCACCAGGTTTAGGGGAAATCAGCCCCAGCATTTT. The encoded protein is CASTRFRGNQPQHF. The chain has TRBV2 and TRBJ1-5; perhaps TRBD1 as D (5 bases). Germline V gene data show CDR1 as SNHLY and CDR2 as FYNNEI. The ends were cut back, 7 bases at V and 4 bases at J, with 14 bases in the middle. CDR3 length: 14 amino acids. Looking up the rest from reference TRBV2 and TRBJ1-5 gives the full variable domain: EPEVTQTPSHQVTQMGQEVILRCVPISNHLYFYWYRQILGQKVEFLVSFYNNEISEKSEIFDDQFSVERPDGSNFTLKIRSTKLEDSAMYFCASTRFRGNQPQHFGDGTRLSIL.

Only one count was recorded for this clone. The chain employs TRBV18 and TRBJ1-2; 7 bases are shared with TRBD1. Germline lookup yields CDR1 KGHSH and CDR2 LQKENI. Trimming at V came to 4 bases and at J to 5 bases, leaving 4 bases not matched to a gene. The CDR3 is 13 amino acids. The CDR3 nucleotides are TGTGCCAGCTCACAGGGACAGAAATATGGCTACACCTTC. This codes for CASSQGQKYGYTF. Together with reference TRBV18 and TRBJ1-2, the CDR3 gives the full variable domain: NAGVMQNPRHLVRRRGQEARLRCSPMKGHSHVYWYRQLPEEGLKFMVYLQKENIIDESGMPKERFSAEFPKEGPSILRIQQVVRGDSAAYFCASSQGQKYGYTFGSGTRLTVV.

V is TRBV4-1 and J is TRBJ2-3; no definite D call. V lost 4 bases, J lost 7 bases, and 12 bases lay in between. CDR1 is MGHRA, CDR2 YSYEKL, per germline. CDR3 length: 13 residues. Here the CDR3 reads CASSPQHPNTQYF. The CDR3 DNA is TGCGCCAGCAGCCCCCAACATCCAAATACGCAGTATTTT.

CDR3 residues: CAIGDRVNEQFF. The DNA for the CDR3 is TGTGCCATAGGCGACAGGGTGAATGAGCAGTTCTTC. The chain has TRBV24-1 and TRBJ2-1, with 7 nucleotides matching TRBD1. The CDR3 totals 12 residues. V trimming: 11 bases; J trimming: 7 bases; junction bases outside the gene matches: 7. Germline V CDR1 and CDR2: KGHDR, SFDVKD.

The J gene is TRBJ2-5, the V gene TRBV6-5; D might be TRBD1 (6 bases). CDR1 is MNHEY and CDR2 is SVGAGI in the germline V gene. This CDR3 spans 14 amino acids. Trimming took 2 bases from V and 3 from J, leaving 10 bases between them. The CDR3 spells CASSYRSGEETQYF. As DNA, the CDR3 is TGTGCCAGCAGTTACAGGTCAGGGGAAGAGACCCAGTACTTC.

The chain uses TRBV7-2 and TRBJ1-4, with D possibly matching TRBD1 (5 bases). The CDR3 runs 14 residues. V lost 1 base and J 4 bases, leaving 7 bases between the germline ends. Germline V gene sequence: CDR1 SGHTA, CDR2 FQGNSA. DNA of the CDR3: TGTGCCAGCAGCTTAGACAGGAGTAATGAAAAACTGTTTTTT. Its protein is CASSLDRSNEKLFF.

This clone was recorded only once. This rearrangement joins TRBV3-1 (or the pseudogene TRBV3-2) to TRBJ2-4; 7 nucleotides agree with TRBD2. The CDR3 sequence is 15 residues long. Trimming at V came to 0 bases and at J to 3 bases, leaving 2 bases not matched to a gene. Germline CDR1 LGHDT, CDR2 YNNKEL (reference sequence). DNA for the CDR3: TGTGCCAGCAGCCAAGAGGGAGGGCACAAAAACATTCAGTACTTC. It encodes CASSQEGGHKNIQYF.

This chain uses TRBV5-6 with TRBJ2-3; 9 nucleotides agree with TRBD1. This CDR3 has 15 residues. V lost 4 bases, J lost 2 bases, and 5 bases stayed unmatched. Germline loops: CDR1 SGHDT, CDR2 YYEEEE. CDR3 sequence (DNA): TGTGCCAGCAGCCCCGACAGGGGGTACACAGATACGCAGTATTTT. Encoded protein: CASSPDRGYTDTQYF.

CDR3: CASSLELVNYGYTF. DNA of the CDR3: TGTGCCAGCAGCCTGGAGCTGGTTAACTATGGCTACACCTTC. This chain links TRBV5-4 with TRBJ1-2; D is uncertain. Germline V CDR1 and CDR2: SGHNT, YYREEE (reference sequence). This CDR3 spans 14 amino acids. Trimming left V 4 bases short and J 1 base short, with 11 bases between.

The chain joins TRBV7-9 to TRBJ2-7; 10 bases are shared with TRBD1. V dropped 5 bases and J dropped 3; count of bases not matched to a gene: 13. From germline, CDR1 is SEHNR and CDR2 FQNEAQ (reference sequence). The CDR3 covers 17 residues. This chain's CDR3 is CASSLTGGDPPNYEQYF. CDR3 nucleotides: TGTGCCAGCAGCCTGACAGGGGGCGATCCGCCGAACTACGAGCAGTACTTC. The full variable domain, rest sourced from reference TRBV7-9 and TRBJ2-7, is DTGVSQNPRHKITKRGQNVTFRCDPISEHNRLYWYRQTLGQGPEFLTYFQNEAQLEKSRLLSDRFSAERPKGSFSTLEIQRTEQGDSAMYLCASSLTGGDPPNYEQYFGPGTRLTVT.